These 21 T cell receptor beta chains were sequenced from one sample in a study of Ad26.COV2.S vaccination and SARS-CoV-2 variants. TCRdb's copy holds only in-frame clones and misses some; the assay was immunoSEQ multiplex PCR. This table holds over 85,000 clones, about three quarters found once. The source material was peripheral blood, sampled after recovery from COVID-19. The receptors derive from a human donor who had recovered from COVID-19.

The V and J genes are TRBV11-2 and TRBJ2-1; 9 bases line up with TRBD2. V trimming: 0 bases; J trimming: 10 bases; junction bases outside the gene matches: 4. Per germline, CDR1 SGHAT and CDR2 FQNNGV. This CDR3 contains 14 residues. The CDR3 loop reads CASSLERLAVEQFF. CDR3 DNA sequence: TGTGCCAGCAGCTTAGAGCGACTAGCGGTCGAGCAGTTCTTC.

This rearrangement joins TRBV6-2 or TRBV6-3 to TRBJ1-5; TRBD1 matches at 9 bases. The CDR3 runs 16 residues. With V trimmed by 5 bases and J by 0 bases, 5 bases remained unmatched. Germline CDR1 is MNHEY and CDR2 is SVGEGT. The CDR3 region has the DNA TGTGCCAGCAGTGCCGGGACAGGGCGTAGCAATCAGCCCCAGCATTTT. Translating gives CASSAGTGRSNQPQHF.

This sequence joins TRBV4-3 and TRBJ2-2; either TRBD1 or TRBD2 may supply D (7 bases each). This CDR3 region has 15 residues. The V end was cut by 5 bases, the J end by 4 bases, with 14 bases between. The germline V gene has CDR1 LGHNA and CDR2 YSLEER. The CDR3 coding sequence is TGCGCCAGCAGCAGCAGGGGGAGGGCCACCGGGGAGCTGTTTTTT. Translation: CASSSRGRATGELFF.

DNA of the CDR3: TGTGCCAGCAGTTTAGCGTTCACCTACGAGCAGTACTTC. Translating it yields CASSLAFTYEQYF. The genes are TRBV12-3 or TRBV12-4 and TRBJ2-7; D call uncertain. CDR3 length: 13 residues. Trimming took 0 bases from V and 2 from J, leaving 5 bases between them.

The chain is built from TRBV11-2 and TRBJ2-3; D possibly corresponds to TRBD1 (5 bases). The CDR3 length is 15 residues. Germline CDR1 is SGHAT and CDR2 is FQNNGV. V lost 1 base, J lost 4 bases, and 12 bases lay in between. The chain's CDR3 is CASSLGGHSPDTQYF. The CDR3, as DNA: TGTGCCAGCAGCTTAGGGGGCCATAGCCCAGATACGCAGTATTTT.

V and J are TRBV2 and TRBJ1-6, with D perhaps TRBD1 (6 bases). CDR3 size: 14 residues. Trimming removed 6 bases at V and 9 bases at J, with 15 bases between. The germline V gene encodes CDR1 SNHLY and CDR2 FYNNEI. Here the CDR3 reads CASRSGVEGSPLHF. CDR3 nucleotide sequence: TGTGCCAGCAGGTCAGGGGTTGAAGGTTCACCCCTCCACTTT.

J is TRBJ2-3 and V is TRBV29-1, with a tentative D call TRBD1 (6 bases). The CDR3 runs 13 residues. Trimming removed 5 bases at V and 1 base at J, with 10 bases between. Germline V CDR1 and CDR2: SQVTM, ANQGSEA. The CDR3 bases are TGCAGCGTTTCAAAGGGGGGCACAGATACGCAGTATTTT. Its translation: CSVSKGGTDTQYF.

This clone was seen only once. This chain links TRBV24-1 with TRBJ1-2; D is perhaps TRBD1 (5 bases). This CDR3 is 11 amino acids long. With 9 bases removed from V and 3 bases from J, the gap between germline ends came to 7 bases. Germline V CDR1 and CDR2: KGHDR, SFDVKD. The CDR3 region is CATAGDYGYTF. In DNA, the CDR3 is TGTGCCACCGCGGGGGACTATGGCTACACCTTC.

The chain is built from TRBV19 and TRBJ2-7; D gene ambiguous. The CDR3 runs to 13 residues. Trimming cost V 7 bases and J 1 base, with 11 bases left between them. Germline assignment: CDR1 LNHDA and CDR2 SQIVND (reference sequence). The CDR3 DNA is TGTGCCAGTAAGGGCATCGGATCCTACGAGCAGTACTTC. Amino acids: CASKGIGSYEQYF.

The chain employs TRBV28 and TRBJ2-7; D unclear. Per germline, CDR1 MDHEN and CDR2 SYDVKM. With 5 bases removed from V and 5 bases from J, the gap between germline ends came to 19 bases. There are 15 residues in the CDR3. The CDR3: CASSETRASVDEQYF. CDR3 sequence (DNA): TGTGCCAGCAGTGAAACACGGGCTTCGGTGGACGAGCAGTACTTC. The variable domain in full, with the rest retrieved from reference TRBV28 and TRBJ2-7, is DVKVTQSSRYLVKRTGEKVFLECVQDMDHENMFWYRQDPGLGLRLIYFSYDVKMKEKGDIPEGYSVSREKKERFSLILESASTNQTSMYLCASSETRASVDEQYFGPGTRLTVT.

The chain employs TRBV21-1 and TRBJ2-2; the D call of TRBD1 is as the table states it, not checked on the DNA. TRBV21-1 is described as a pseudogene. The CDR3 length is 15 residues. CDR3 in DNA: TGTGCCAGCAGACCGGGACAGGGTAACACCGGGGAGCTGTTTTTT. It yields the protein CASRPGQGNTGELFF.

As DNA, the CDR3 is TGTGCCAGCAGCCATCGGACTAGCGGGGGACTATACGAGCAGTACTTC. Translated, it gives CASSHRTSGGLYEQYF. V and J are TRBV7-9 and TRBJ2-7, with 13 bases identical to TRBD2. The CDR3 covers 16 residues. V shed 5 bases and J 4 bases; nucleotides not matched to a gene: 8. CDR1 is SEHNR and CDR2 is FQNEAQ in the germline V gene (reference sequence). Looking up the rest from reference TRBV7-9 and TRBJ2-7 gives the full variable domain: DTGVSQNPRHKITKRGQNVTFRCDPISEHNRLYWYRQTLGQGPEFLTYFQNEAQLEKSRLLSDRFSAERPKGSFSTLEIQRTEQGDSAMYLCASSHRTSGGLYEQYFGPGTRLTVT.

V gene TRBV7-9 combines with J gene TRBJ1-5; 9 nucleotides align to TRBD1. The CDR3 totals 14 residues. V was pared by 4 bases and J by 4 bases, with 2 bases of the junction left unmatched. Germline-derived CDR1 and CDR2 are SEHNR and FQNEAQ (reference sequence). The chain's CDR3 is CASSSTGGNQPQHF. CDR3 nucleotide sequence: TGTGCCAGCAGCTCGACAGGGGGGAATCAGCCCCAGCATTTT.

This chain connects TRBV11-2 to TRBJ2-7, with 7 bases identical to TRBD1. V trimming: 0 bases; J trimming: 9 bases; junction bases outside the gene matches: 5. The CDR3 runs 13 residues. Germline V gives CDR1 SGHAT, CDR2 FQNNGV. As DNA, the CDR3 is TGTGCCAGCAGCTTAGAGAACAGGGGTGGGCAGTACTTC. Protein sequence: CASSLENRGGQYF.

Many counts were recorded for this clone. The V gene is TRBV4-3, the J gene TRBJ2-3; tentative D call: TRBD2 (6 bases). This CDR3 comprises 16 residues. V was cut by 3 bases and J by 3 bases, with 16 bases left in between. The germline gives CDR1 LGHNA, CDR2 YSLEER. CDR3: CASSQTTSPGTDTQYF. The CDR3 nucleotides are TGCGCCAGCAGCCAGACTACTAGCCCTGGGACAGATACGCAGTATTTT.

The chain carries TRBV2 and TRBJ2-5; no clear D. Germline V gene data show CDR1 as SNHLY and CDR2 as FYNNEI. Trimming shortened V by 3 bases and J by 5 bases, and 10 bases separated the two germline ends. This CDR3 is built from 13 residues. DNA for the CDR3: TGTGCCAGCAGTGACGAGTCCCGGGAGACCCAGTACTTC. The encoded protein is CASSDESRETQYF.

The rearrangement links TRBV7-9 to TRBJ1-5; TRBD1 agrees at 7 bases. The ends lost 5 bases at V and 7 bases at J; junction bases unmatched: 5. Germline assignment: CDR1 SEHNR and CDR2 FQNEAQ (reference sequence). There are 13 residues in the CDR3. Here the CDR3 reads CASSDPQGQPQHF. In DNA, the CDR3 is TGTGCCAGCAGCGACCCACAGGGGCAGCCCCAGCATTTT.

The chain couples TRBV19 to TRBJ2-1, with TRBD1 identical over 9 bases. V trimming: 7 bases; J trimming: 5 bases; junction bases outside the gene matches: 9. CDR3 length equals 15 residues. Germline V gene lookup returns CDR1 LNHDA and CDR2 SQIVND (reference sequence). The CDR3 sequence: CASKIGTGINNEQFF. In nucleotides, the CDR3 is TGTGCCAGTAAAATTGGGACAGGGATTAACAATGAGCAGTTCTTC.

V usage is TRBV28 and J usage is TRBJ1-1; D call uncertain. Trimming removed 2 bases from V and 11 bases from J, with 15 bases in between. The CDR3 has 13 amino acids. Germline V gene lookup returns CDR1 MDHEN and CDR2 SYDVKM. CDR3 sequence reads: CASSLRAVGMAFF. The CDR3 DNA sequence: TGTGCCAGCAGTTTAAGGGCAGTAGGGATGGCTTTCTTT.

This sequence joins TRBV11-2 and TRBJ2-2; either TRBD1 or TRBD2 may supply D (6 bases each). Looked up from germline, CDR1 is SGHAT and CDR2 is FQNNGV. Trimming took 6 bases from V and 3 from J, leaving 11 bases between them. This CDR3 is 14 amino acids long. In DNA form, the CDR3 reads TGTGCCAGCAGAAGGGGGGAACACACCGGGGAGCTGTTTTTT. It yields the protein CASRRGEHTGELFF. The full variable domain, its missing parts supplied by reference TRBV11-2 and TRBJ2-2, is EAGVAQSPRYKIIEKRQSVAFWCNPISGHATLYWYQQILGQGPKLLIQFQNNGVVDDSQLPKDRFSAERLKGVDSTLKIQPAKLEDSAVYLCASRRGEHTGELFFGEGSRLTVL.

This chain joins TRBV5-4 and TRBJ1-1, with unresolved D. Germline values: CDR1 SGHNT, CDR2 YYREEE (reference sequence). CDR3 length: 13 amino acids. Between the trimmed V and J ends, which lost 0 bases and 7 bases, there was a span of 10 bases. CDR3 coding DNA: TGTGCCAGCAGCTTGGATACAGAATTTGAAGCTTTCTTT. It translates to CASSLDTEFEAFF.